This is a list of T cell receptor beta chains from one sample in a study of low-dose radiotherapy and immunotherapy resistance in tumors. In TCRdb, the reads were re-called with MiXCR into one record per CDR3 protein. Of around 79,000 distinct CDR3 sequences in the sample, under 20% were seen once. The sequencing used PBMCs, collected before treatment. These receptors were taken from a male donor with prostate cancer. Each CDR3 is given with its conserved first and last residue.

V gene,CDR3 protein
TRBV5-4,CASSLEGLAGGEQYF
TRBV29-1,CSVEAATVNNEQFF
TRBV6-2/TRBV6-3,CASRGNRATNEKLFF
TRBV5-1,CASGGGLNTEAFF
TRBV10-1,CASSEPHAEGDEKLFF
TRBV12-3/TRBV12-4,CASSFRGHGELFF
TRBV30,CAWSRGTGNNEQFF
TRBV29-1,CSGDTNQETQYF
TRBV18,CASSPPAGQGRTQYF
TRBV6-6,CASSTGQGSEREQYF
TRBV20-1,CSAREAGRGQPQHF
TRBV6-2/TRBV6-3,CASSSGGVVTEAFF
TRBV23-1,CASSQSNQENSPLHF
TRBV7-3,CASSLGGSVDNEQFF
TRBV12-3/TRBV12-4,CASSSVDTQYF